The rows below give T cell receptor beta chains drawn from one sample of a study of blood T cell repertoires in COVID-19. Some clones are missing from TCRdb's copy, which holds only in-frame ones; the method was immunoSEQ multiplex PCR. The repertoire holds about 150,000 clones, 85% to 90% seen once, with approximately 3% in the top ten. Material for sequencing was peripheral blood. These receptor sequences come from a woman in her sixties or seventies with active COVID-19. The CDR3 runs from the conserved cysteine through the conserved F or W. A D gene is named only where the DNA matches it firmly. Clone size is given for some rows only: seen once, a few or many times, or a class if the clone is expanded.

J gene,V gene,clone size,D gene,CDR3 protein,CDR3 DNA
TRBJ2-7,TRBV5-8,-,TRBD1,CASSAGTGDTYEQYF,TGTGCCAGCAGCGCCGGGACAGGGGACACCTACGAGCAGTACTTC
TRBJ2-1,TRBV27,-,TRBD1,CASGPGTAIGYNEQFF,TGTGCCAGCGGCCCGGGGACAGCAATAGGGTACAATGAGCAGTTCTTC
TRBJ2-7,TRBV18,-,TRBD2,CASSKYSPGGRSSYEQYF,TGTGCCAGCTCCAAATATTCGCCCGGCGGGAGAAGCTCCTACGAGCAGTACTTC
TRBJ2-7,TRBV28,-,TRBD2,CASSDLGGGPSYEQYF,TGTGCCAGCAGTGACCTTGGGGGAGGGCCCTCCTACGAGCAGTACTTC
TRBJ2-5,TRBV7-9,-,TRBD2,CASSLAGGQTQYF,TGTGCCAGCAGCTTAGCGGGAGGGCAGACCCAGTACTTC
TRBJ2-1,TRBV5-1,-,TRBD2,CASSLTTTSGSNEQFF,TGCGCCAGCAGCCTCACGACCACTAGCGGGAGCAATGAGCAGTTCTTC
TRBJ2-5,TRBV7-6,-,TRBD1,CASRTGTGGQETQYF,TGTGCCAGCAGGACCGGGACAGGGGGACAAGAGACCCAGTACTTC
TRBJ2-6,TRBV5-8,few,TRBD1,CASSLTRTGAGANVLTF,TGTGCCAGCAGCTTGACAAGGACAGGGGCTGGGGCCAACGTCCTGACTTTC
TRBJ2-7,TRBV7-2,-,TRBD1,CASSPWQGAYEQYF,TGTGCCAGCAGCCCGTGGCAGGGGGCCTACGAGCAGTACTTC
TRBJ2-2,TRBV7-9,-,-,CASSPPRAGGTGELFF,TGTGCCAGCAGCCCTCCGCGAGCAGGAGGGACCGGGGAGCTGTTTTTT
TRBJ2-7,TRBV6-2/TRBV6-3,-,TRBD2,CASTPLGESGGQYF,TGTGCCAGCACCCCACTCGGCGAGTCGGGGGGGCAGTACTTC
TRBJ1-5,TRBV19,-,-,CASSSGNQPQHF,TGTGCCAGTAGTTCGGGAAATCAGCCCCAGCATTTT
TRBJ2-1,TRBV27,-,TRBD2,CASSYGGGRGSGEQFF,TGTGCCAGCAGTTATGGCGGGGGGCGAGGTTCAGGAGAGCAGTTCTTC
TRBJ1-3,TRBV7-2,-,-,CASSLDSSGNTIYF,TGTGCCAGCAGCTTAGACAGCTCTGGAAACACCATATATTTT
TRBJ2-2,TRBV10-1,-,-,CASSAGGANTGELFF,TGCGCCAGCAGTGCCGGCGGCGCGAACACCGGGGAGCTGTTTTTT
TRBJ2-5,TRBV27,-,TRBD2,CASRPGTSGRQETQYF,TGTGCCAGCAGACCCGGGACTAGCGGGAGACAAGAGACCCAGTACTTC
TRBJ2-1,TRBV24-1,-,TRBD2,CATSEGTNEQFF,TGTGCCACCAGTGAAGGGACTAACGAGCAGTTCTTC
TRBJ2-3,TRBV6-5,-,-,CASSSPSRSDTQYF,TGTGCCAGCAGTTCCCCGTCTAGGTCAGATACGCAGTATTTT
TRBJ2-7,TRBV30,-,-,CAWSVRGSISYEQYF,TGTGCCTGGAGTGTACGGGGGAGTATTTCCTACGAGCAGTACTTC
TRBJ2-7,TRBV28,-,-,CASSLKGLPKPFYEQYF,TGTGCCAGCAGCCTAAAGGGGCTGCCGAAACCCTTCTACGAGCAGTACTTC
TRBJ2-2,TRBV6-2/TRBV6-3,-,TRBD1,CASSYDAGGGGELFF,TGTGCCAGCAGTTACGACGCAGGGGGCGGCGGGGAGCTGTTTTTT
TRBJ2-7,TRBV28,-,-,CASSLAGYEQYF,TGTGCCAGCAGTTTAGCGGGCTACGAGCAGTACTTC
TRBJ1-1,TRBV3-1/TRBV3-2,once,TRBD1,CASSQVRTGRTEAFF,TGTGCCAGCAGCCAAGTCAGGACAGGACGGACTGAAGCTTTCTTT